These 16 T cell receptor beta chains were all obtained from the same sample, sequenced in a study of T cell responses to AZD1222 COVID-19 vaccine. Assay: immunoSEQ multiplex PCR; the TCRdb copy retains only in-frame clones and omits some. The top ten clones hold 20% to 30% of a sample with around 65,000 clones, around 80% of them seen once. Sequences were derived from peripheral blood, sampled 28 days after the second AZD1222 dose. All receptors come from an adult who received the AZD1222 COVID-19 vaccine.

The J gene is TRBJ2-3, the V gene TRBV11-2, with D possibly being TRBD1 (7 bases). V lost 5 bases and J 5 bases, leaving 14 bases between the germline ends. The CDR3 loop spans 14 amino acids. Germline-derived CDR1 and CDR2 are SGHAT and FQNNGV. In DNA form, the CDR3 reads TGTGCCAGCAGCATGAGGAGGGGGCTAGATACGCAGTATTTT. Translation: CASSMRRGLDTQYF.

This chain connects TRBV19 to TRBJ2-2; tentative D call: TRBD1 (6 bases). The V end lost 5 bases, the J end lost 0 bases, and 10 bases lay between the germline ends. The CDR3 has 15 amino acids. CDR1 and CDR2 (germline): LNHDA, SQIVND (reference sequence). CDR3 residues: CASSPGHSNTGELFF. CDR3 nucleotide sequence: TGTGCCAGTAGTCCGGGACACTCGAACACCGGGGAGCTGTTTTTT.

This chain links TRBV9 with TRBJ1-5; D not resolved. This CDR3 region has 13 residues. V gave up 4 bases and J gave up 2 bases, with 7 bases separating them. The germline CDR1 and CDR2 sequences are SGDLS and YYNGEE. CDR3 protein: CASSPRGNQPQHF. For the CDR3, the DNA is TGTGCCAGCAGCCCAAGGGGCAATCAGCCCCAGCATTTT.

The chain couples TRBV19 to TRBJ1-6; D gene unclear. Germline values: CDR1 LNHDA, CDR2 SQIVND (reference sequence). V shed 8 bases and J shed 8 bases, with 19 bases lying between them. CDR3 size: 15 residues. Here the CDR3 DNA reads TGTGCCAGTTCACGGTTCGGCCAGCGCGATTCACCCCTCCACTTT. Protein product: CASSRFGQRDSPLHF.

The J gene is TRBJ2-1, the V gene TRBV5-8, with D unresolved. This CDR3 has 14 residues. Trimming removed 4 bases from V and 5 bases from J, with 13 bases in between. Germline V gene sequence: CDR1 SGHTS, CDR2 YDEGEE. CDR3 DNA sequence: TGTGCCAGCAGCCCCGGACCCCCACACAATGAGCAGTTCTTC. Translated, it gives CASSPGPPHNEQFF.

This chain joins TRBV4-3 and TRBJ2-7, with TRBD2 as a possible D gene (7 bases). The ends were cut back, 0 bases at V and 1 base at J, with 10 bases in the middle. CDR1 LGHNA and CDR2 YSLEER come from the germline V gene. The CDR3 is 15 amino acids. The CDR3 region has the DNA TGCGCCAGCAGCCAAGAAGGGAGGGGGTCCTACGAGCAGTACTTC. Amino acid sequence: CASSQEGRGSYEQYF.

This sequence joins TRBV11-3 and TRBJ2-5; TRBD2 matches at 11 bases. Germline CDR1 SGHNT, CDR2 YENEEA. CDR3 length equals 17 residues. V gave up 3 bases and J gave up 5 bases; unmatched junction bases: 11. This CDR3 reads CASSFGSGRDQGETQYF. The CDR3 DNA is TGTGCCAGCAGCTTCGGTAGCGGGAGGGATCAAGGGGAGACCCAGTACTTC. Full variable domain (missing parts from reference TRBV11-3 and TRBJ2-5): EAGVVQSPRYKIIEKKQPVAFWCNPISGHNTLYWYLQNLGQGPELLIRYENEEAVDDSQLPKDRFSAERLKGVDSTLKIQPAELGDSAVYLCASSFGSGRDQGETQYFGPGTRLLVL.

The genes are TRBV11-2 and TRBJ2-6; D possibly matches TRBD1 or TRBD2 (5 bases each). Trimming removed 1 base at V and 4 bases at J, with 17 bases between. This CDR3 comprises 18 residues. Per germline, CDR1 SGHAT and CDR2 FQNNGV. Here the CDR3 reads CASSLVGTGVGGANVLTF. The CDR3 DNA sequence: TGTGCCAGCAGCTTAGTCGGGACCGGAGTGGGAGGGGCCAACGTCCTGACTTTC.

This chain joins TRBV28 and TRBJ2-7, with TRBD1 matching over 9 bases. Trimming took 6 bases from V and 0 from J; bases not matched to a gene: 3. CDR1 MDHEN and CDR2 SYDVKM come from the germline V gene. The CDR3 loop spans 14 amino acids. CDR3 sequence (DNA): TGTGCCAGCAGCTCGACAGGGGGCTCCTACGAGCAGTACTTC. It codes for CASSSTGGSYEQYF.

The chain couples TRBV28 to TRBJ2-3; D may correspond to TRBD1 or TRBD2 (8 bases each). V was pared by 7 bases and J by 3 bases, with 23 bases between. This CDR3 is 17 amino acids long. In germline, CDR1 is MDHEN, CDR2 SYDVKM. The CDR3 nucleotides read TGTGCCAGCATTAGTCTCGGACAGGGCGGGAGGACAGATACGCAGTATTTT. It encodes CASISLGQGGRTDTQYF.

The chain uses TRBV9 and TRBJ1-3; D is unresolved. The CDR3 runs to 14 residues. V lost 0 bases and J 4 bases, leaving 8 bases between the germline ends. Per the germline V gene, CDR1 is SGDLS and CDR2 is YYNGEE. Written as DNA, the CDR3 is TGTGCCAGCAGCGTAGCAGGCCGGGGAAACACCATATATTTT. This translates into CASSVAGRGNTIYF. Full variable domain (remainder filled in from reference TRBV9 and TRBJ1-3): DSGVTQTPKHLITATGQRVTLRCSPRSGDLSVYWYQQSLDQGLQFLIQYYNGEERAKGNILERFSAQQFPDLHSELNLSSLELGDSALYFCASSVAGRGNTIYFGEGSWLTVV.

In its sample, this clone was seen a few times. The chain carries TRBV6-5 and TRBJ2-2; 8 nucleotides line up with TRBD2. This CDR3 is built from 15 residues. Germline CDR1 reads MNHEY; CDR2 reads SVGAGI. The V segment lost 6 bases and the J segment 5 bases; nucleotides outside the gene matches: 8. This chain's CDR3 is CASSLSGSLTGELFF. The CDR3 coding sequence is TGTGCCAGCAGCCTAAGCGGGAGCCTAACCGGGGAGCTGTTTTTT.

The CDR3 DNA sequence: TGTGCCAGCAGCGTAGGGGGCGGGGTGGAGACCCAGTACTTC. Translation gives CASSVGGGVETQYF. The chain is built from TRBV9 and TRBJ2-5; tentative D call: TRBD2 (6 bases). The ends were cut back, 0 bases at V and 5 bases at J, with 11 bases in the middle. CDR3 length: 14 amino acids. Germline V gene lookup returns CDR1 SGDLS and CDR2 YYNGEE.

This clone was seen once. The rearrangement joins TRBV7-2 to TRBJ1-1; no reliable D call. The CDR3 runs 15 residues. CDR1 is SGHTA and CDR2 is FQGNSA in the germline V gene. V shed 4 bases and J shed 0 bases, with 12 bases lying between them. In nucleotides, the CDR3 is TGTGCCAGCAGCTCCGCGCGGGCCTTGAACACTGAAGCTTTCTTT. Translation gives CASSSARALNTEAFF.

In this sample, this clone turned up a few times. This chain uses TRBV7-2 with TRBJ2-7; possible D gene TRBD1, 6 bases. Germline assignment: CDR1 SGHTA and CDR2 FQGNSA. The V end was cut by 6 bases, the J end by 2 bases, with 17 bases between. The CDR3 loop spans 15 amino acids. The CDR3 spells CASSRDRRRAYEQYF. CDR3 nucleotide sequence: TGTGCCAGCAGTCGAGACAGGCGTCGTGCCTACGAGCAGTACTTC.

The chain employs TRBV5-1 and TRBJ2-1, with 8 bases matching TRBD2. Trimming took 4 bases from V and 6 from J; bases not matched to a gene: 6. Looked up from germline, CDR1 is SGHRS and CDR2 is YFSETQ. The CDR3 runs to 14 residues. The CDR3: CASSGSGTSNEQFF. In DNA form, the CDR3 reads TGCGCCAGCAGCGGTAGCGGGACAAGCAATGAGCAGTTCTTC. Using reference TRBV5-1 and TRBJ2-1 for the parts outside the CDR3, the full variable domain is KAGVTQTPRYLIKTRGQQVTLSCSPISGHRSVSWYQQTPGQGLQFLFEYFSETQRNKGNFPGRFSGRQFSNSRSEMNVSTLELGDSALYLCASSGSGTSNEQFFGPGTRLTVL.